The clone carrying this T cell receptor beta chain was recorded a few times. Antigen: not known. The record originates from a study of shared clonotypes between healthy human individuals. About the research overall: Those who served as donors were a couple of women and three men between the ages of 18 and 49. Broader study findings: A generally larger estimated richness was seen in naive subsets than in memory subsets. Only blood samples were collected, and tissue repertoires likely differ. It was observed that roughly 5.1% of naive CD4 clonotypes were shared across several donors.

Using immunoSEQ multiplex PCR, the repertoire was profiled, and TCRdb retains in-frame clones only, with some absent. This sample has some 1,400,000 clones, with about 96% found just once. The sample was naive CD4+ T cells sorted from blood. Subset indicated: CD45RA+ positively selected. This receptor was taken from a man aged 25 to 40 in good health.

The CDR3 coding sequence is TGCGCCAGCAGCGGGGACGGTGGGGGGTGGACCCAGTACTTC. It yields the protein CASSGDGGGWTQYF. J is TRBJ2-5 and V is TRBV5-1, with D tentatively TRBD2 (6 bases). Germline V gene data show CDR1 as SGHRS and CDR2 as YFSETQ. Trimming cost V 4 bases and J 7 bases, with 17 bases left between them. This CDR3 is built from 14 residues.